Each of the 17 T cell receptor beta chains below was sequenced from the same sample in a study of blood T cells in healthy people across ages. It was with a sample-barcoded 5' primer and a J-beta primer mix that a second PCR of roughly 7 to 12 cycles was run. TCRdb re-derived calls from the 5' RACE reads in MiXCR, one entry per CDR3 protein. The data show over 500,000 distinct CDR3 sequences, about 29% seen once. These data were also filed under a second study, of T cells of mothers and their children.

The sample taken for sequencing was blood. The receptors shown here come from a boy aged 2 to 10 in good health.

This chain links TRBV10-1 with TRBJ2-3; 7 bases align to TRBD2. Germline V CDR1 and CDR2: WNHNN, SYGVQD (reference sequence). Losses at the gene ends were 10 bases for V and 2 bases for J; bases not matched to a gene: 12. The CDR3 loop spans 15 amino acids. CDR3 DNA: TGCGCCACCTCGGGAGGAGCGATTAACACAGATACGCAGTATTTT. This translates into CATSGGAINTDTQYF.

V is TRBV19 and J is TRBJ2-7, with D hard to call. The CDR3 contains 15 residues. V lost 4 bases and J 9 bases, leaving 22 bases between the germline ends. Germline CDR1 and CDR2: LNHDA and SQIVND (reference sequence). The CDR3 sequence is CASSTLKGSLDGQYF. The CDR3, as DNA: TGTGCCAGTAGTACGTTAAAGGGAAGCTTGGACGGGCAGTACTTC.

This clonotype appeared many times. V gene TRBV28 combines with J gene TRBJ1-5; no clear D gene. This CDR3 comprises 13 residues. V was cut by 5 bases and J by 9 bases, with 14 bases left in between. Germline CDR1 reads MDHEN; CDR2 reads SYDVKM. DNA of the CDR3: TGTGCCAGCAGTGTACGGAGCCCACCGCCCCAGCATTTT. Amino acid sequence: CASSVRSPPPQHF.

The rearrangement links TRBV7-9 to TRBJ1-1, with a tentative D call TRBD1 (5 bases). V lost 3 bases, J lost 8 bases, and 13 bases lay in between. The CDR3 totals 13 residues. Germline CDR1 and CDR2: SEHNR and FQNEAQ (reference sequence). CDR3 DNA sequence: TGTGCCAGCAGCTTCCCGACCAGGGAGGAAGCTTTCTTT. It translates to CASSFPTREEAFF.

The rearrangement joins TRBV3-1 to TRBJ1-1; 7 bases match TRBD1. This CDR3 comprises 14 residues. CDR1 is LGHDT, CDR2 YNNKEL, per germline (reference sequence). The V gene end was trimmed by 1 base and the J gene end by 8 bases; junction bases not matched to a gene: 7. CDR3 region: CASSQADRSMEAFF. CDR3 nucleotides: TGTGCCAGCAGCCAAGCGGACAGGAGTATGGAAGCTTTCTTT.

As concerns this clonotype: A junction end diverges from the germline sequence, so it may reflect a read error. The chain uses TRBV5-1 and TRBJ2-5; D possibly corresponds to TRBD2 (6 bases). Germline assignment: CDR1 SGHRS and CDR2 YFSETQ. The CDR3 runs 16 residues. CDR3 region: CASSLPSGSSQETQYF. The CDR3 DNA follows: TGCGCCAGCAGCTTGCCCTCCGGGAGTTCCCAAGAGACTCAGTACTTC. The entire variable domain, with the rest obtained from reference TRBV5-1 and TRBJ2-5, is as follows: KAGVTQTPRYLIKTRGQQVTLSCSPISGHRSVSWYQQTPGQGLQFLFEYFSETQRNKGNFPGRFSGRQFSNSRSEMNVSTLELGDSALYLCASSLPSGSSQETQYFGPGTRLLVL.

The CDR3 loop reads CASSIPGLQSRNEQFF. CDR3 nucleotide sequence: TGTGCCAGCAGCATACCCGGACTGCAAAGCAGGAATGAGCAGTTCTTC. The V call is TRBV13, the J call TRBJ2-7; weak D call: TRBD2 (5 bases). The DNA end lines up better with TRBJ2-1; the J call may be wrong. Germline V lookup: CDR1 PRHDT, CDR2 FYEKMQ (reference sequence). The CDR3 sequence is 16 residues long.

CDR3 sequence reads: CASSYGGGGETQYF. The CDR3 DNA is TGTGCCAGCAGCTACGGAGGTGGGGGAGAGACCCAGTACTTC. J is TRBJ2-5 and V is TRBV11-2; tentatively, D is TRBD1 or TRBD2 (5 bases each). Between the trimmed V and J ends, which lost 4 bases and 4 bases, there was a span of 13 bases. CDR1 SGHAT and CDR2 FQNNGV come from the germline V gene. CDR3 length: 14 residues.

The chain is built from TRBV6-5 and TRBJ2-7; 8 bases fit TRBD2. Germline V gene sequence: CDR1 MNHEY, CDR2 SVGAGI. J was trimmed by 3 bases and V by 7 bases; bases with no gene match: 11. CDR3 length equals 15 residues. Here the CDR3 reads CASIQRENQNYEQYF. CDR3 in DNA: TGTGCCAGCATTCAGCGGGAGAACCAAAACTACGAGCAGTACTTC.

This sequence joins TRBV2 and TRBJ1-4; D is possibly TRBD1 (6 bases). In germline, CDR1 is SNHLY, CDR2 FYNNEI. The CDR3 totals 17 residues. Trimming took off 1 base at V and 8 bases at J, with 20 bases between the two ends. CDR3 nucleotides: TGTGCCAGCAGTGAAGGCAACATGGGGGCGCTCAACGAAAAACTGTTTTTT. The encoded protein is CASSEGNMGALNEKLFF.

This clonotype was recorded only once. The chain combines TRBV30 with TRBJ2-7; no clear D gene. CDR3 length: 12 residues. The germline gives CDR1 GTSNPN, CDR2 SVGIG (reference sequence). Trimming shortened V by 5 bases and J by 2 bases, and 10 bases separated the two germline ends. The CDR3 bases are TGTGCCTGGGCTACAGTGCCCTACGAGCAGTACTTC. This codes for CAWATVPYEQYF.

The rearrangement uses TRBV4-3 and TRBJ2-4; unclear D gene. The V end lost 0 bases, the J end lost 6 bases, and 12 bases lay between the germline ends. CDR3 size: 15 residues. The germline V gene has CDR1 LGHNA and CDR2 YSLEER. This CDR3 reads CASSQERDGRNIQYF. The CDR3 nucleotides read TGCGCCAGCAGCCAAGAAAGAGATGGCAGAAACATTCAGTACTTC.

The V gene is TRBV6-1, the J gene TRBJ2-3, with D possibly TRBD1 on 6 matching bases. The CDR3 runs to 15 residues. CDR1 is MNHNS and CDR2 is SASEGT in the germline V gene. Trimming stripped 8 bases from V and 2 bases from J, with 17 bases between. CDR3: CASPEAGEPTDTQYF. The CDR3 DNA reads as TGTGCCAGCCCCGAAGCAGGGGAGCCCACAGATACGCAGTATTTT.

The V and J genes are TRBV7-9 and TRBJ2-5; possible D gene TRBD1, 6 bases. The germline gives CDR1 SEHNR, CDR2 FQNEAQ (reference sequence). This CDR3 is 16 amino acids long. The V and J ends lost 3 bases and 5 bases respectively, with 19 bases between them. CDR3 in amino acids: CASSFSGVGARETQYF. The CDR3 nucleotides are TGTGCCAGCAGCTTCTCTGGAGTGGGGGCCAGGGAGACCCAGTACTTC.

The rearrangement joins TRBV7-2 to TRBJ2-3; D is possibly TRBD1 (7 bases). The CDR3 is 15 residues long. V was cut by 1 base and J by 3 bases, with 11 bases left in between. In germline, CDR1 is SGHTA, CDR2 FQGNSA. This chain's CDR3 is CASSLVQGGTDTQYF. The CDR3 DNA follows: TGTGCCAGCAGCTTAGTCCAGGGGGGAACAGATACGCAGTATTTT.

The V call is TRBV9, the J call TRBJ2-5, with D tentatively TRBD2 (6 bases). V lost 4 bases and J lost 1, with 11 bases in between. Germline CDR1 is SGDLS and CDR2 is YYNGEE. The CDR3 has 14 residues. CDR3 residues: CASSRGSFQETQYF. The CDR3 bases are TGTGCCAGCAGCCGGGGGTCCTTCCAAGAGACCCAGTACTTC.

The chain couples TRBV10-3 to TRBJ2-5; TRBD1 agrees at 9 bases. The J call is in doubt because the DNA end fits TRBJ2-7 better. The CDR3 loop spans 14 amino acids. Germline lookup yields CDR1 ENHRY and CDR2 SYGVKD. CDR3 sequence (DNA): TGTGCCATCAGTGAACAGGGGGCTTCCTACGAGCAGTACTTC. As protein: CAISEQGASYEQYF.